These 18 T cell receptor beta chains came from one sample sequenced in a study of blood T cells in healthy people across ages. Sample-barcoded 5' priming and a J-beta primer mix drove a second PCR of roughly 6 to 12 cycles. MiXCR, run by TCRdb on the 5' RACE reads, gives a single entry per CDR3 protein. The sample includes about 930,000 distinct CDR3 sequences, 25% to 30% of them seen just once. These data were also filed under a second study, of T cells of mothers and their children.

Sample: blood. The receptors originated from a woman between 35 and 50 years old in good health.

Many counts were recorded for this clonotype. The chain carries TRBV7-6 and TRBJ1-2; no definite D call. Trimming pared 3 bases from V and 6 bases from J, leaving 11 bases between. The CDR3 totals 13 residues. Germline CDR1 reads SGHVS; CDR2 reads FNYEAQ. The CDR3 loop reads CASSFIGGDGYTF. DNA for the CDR3: TGTGCCAGCAGCTTTATTGGAGGAGATGGCTACACCTTC.

Note on this clonotype: An end of the junction does not agree with germline; a read error may underlie this. This sequence joins TRBV5-1 and TRBJ2-1, with D possibly TRBD1 on 5 matching bases. Per the germline V gene, CDR1 is SGHRS and CDR2 is YFSETQ. There are 16 residues in the CDR3. This CDR3 reads CTSSLGRLSSYNEQFF. DNA of the CDR3: TGCACCAGCAGCTTGGGGCGGTTGAGCTCCTACAATGAGCAGTTCTTC. Complete variable domain (other parts from reference TRBV5-1 and TRBJ2-1): KAGVTQTPRYLIKTRGQQVTLSCSPISGHRSVSWYQQTPGQGLQFLFEYFSETQRNKGNFPGRFSGRQFSNSRSEMNVSTLELGDSALYLCTSSLGRLSSYNEQFFGPGTRLTVL.

The chain is built from TRBV29-1 and TRBJ2-3; TRBD2 matches at 11 bases. The trim removed 3 bases at V and 0 bases at J, leaving 5 bases unmatched. This CDR3 has 16 residues. The germline gives CDR1 SQVTM, CDR2 ANQGSEA. The CDR3 spells CSVEGSGGDSTDTQYF. For the CDR3, the DNA is TGCAGCGTTGAGGGTAGCGGGGGGGATAGCACAGATACGCAGTATTTT.

This clonotype was seen ten or more times. The chain has TRBV6-5 and TRBJ2-1; TRBD1 agrees at 10 bases. There are 15 residues in the CDR3. V lost 3 bases to trimming and J lost 3 bases; unmatched junction nucleotides: 2. The germline V gene has CDR1 MNHEY and CDR2 SVGAGI. The DNA of the CDR3 is TGTGCCAGCAGTTATAGGGACAGGGGCTACAATGAGCAGTTCTTC. This codes for CASSYRDRGYNEQFF.

The chain links TRBV6-4 to TRBJ2-1; 8 bases align to TRBD2. J was trimmed by 3 bases and V by 5 bases; bases with no gene match: 6. CDR3 length: 15 residues. The germline CDR1 and CDR2 sequences are MRHNA and SNTAGT. CDR3 loop: CASSPSGLGYNEQFF. The CDR3 region has the DNA TGTGCCAGCAGTCCCTCGGGACTAGGCTACAATGAGCAGTTCTTC.

The gene calls are TRBV20-1 and TRBJ2-1, with D possibly being TRBD2 (7 bases). The CDR3 is made up of 15 amino acids. Trimming shortened V by 3 bases and J by 0 bases, and 12 bases separated the two germline ends. Germline V gene lookup returns CDR1 DFQATT and CDR2 SNEGSKA (reference sequence). The CDR3 protein is CSARGGPSSYNEQFF. As DNA, the CDR3 is TGCAGTGCTAGGGGGGGGCCGAGCTCCTACAATGAGCAGTTCTTC.

On this clonotype: This may stem from a read error, because a much larger clone lies one nucleotide away. The CDR3 here is CSTPGYGYTF. DNA for the CDR3: TGCAGTACCCCAGGGTATGGCTACACCTTC. The J gene is TRBJ1-2, the V gene TRBV20-1, with D perhaps TRBD1 (5 bases). The germline CDR1 and CDR2 sequences are DFQATT and SNEGSKA (reference sequence). This CDR3 region has 10 residues. The V end lost 8 bases, the J end lost 5 bases, and 9 bases lay between the germline ends.

A few counts support this clonotype. The genes are TRBV18 and TRBJ2-2; TRBD1 matches at 9 bases. The CDR3 is 19 residues long. Germline CDR1 reads KGHSH; CDR2 reads LQKENI. The junction had 9 bases not matched to a gene; V was cut back by 1 base and J by 0 bases. The CDR3 is CASSPRIIQGATNTGELFF. Here the CDR3 DNA reads TGTGCCAGCTCACCACGAATTATACAGGGGGCAACGAACACCGGGGAGCTGTTTTTT.

The chain recombines TRBV7-8 with TRBJ1-5; D may be TRBD1 (6 bases). The V end was cut by 5 bases, the J end by 1 base, with 21 bases between. The CDR3 is made up of 18 amino acids. Germline-derived CDR1 and CDR2 are SGHVS and FQNEAQ. The CDR3 region has the DNA TGTGCCAGCAGCGCCGGGGGGCCTTTCAAGGGCAGCAATCAGCCCCAGCATTTT. Translated: CASSAGGPFKGSNQPQHF.

This clonotype came up many times. The J gene is TRBJ2-7, the V gene TRBV28, with TRBD2 as a possible D gene (8 bases). CDR1 is MDHEN, CDR2 SYDVKM, per germline. V lost 5 bases and J 3 bases, leaving 20 bases between the germline ends. The length of the CDR3 is 16 residues. The CDR3 region is CASSTPQRGTDYEQYF. The CDR3 bases are TGTGCCAGCAGTACCCCACAGCGGGGGACAGACTACGAGCAGTACTTC.

The chain combines TRBV5-1 with TRBJ2-5; either TRBD1 or TRBD2 may supply D (5 bases each). This CDR3 has 13 amino acids. V lost 7 bases to trimming and J lost 2 bases, with 12 bases between them. CDR1 SGHRS and CDR2 YFSETQ come from the germline V gene. The CDR3 DNA reads TGCGCCAGCGGCTGGGACGTACAAGAGACCCAGTACTTC. It is translated as CASGWDVQETQYF.

Only a few counts were recorded for this clonotype. As DNA, the CDR3 is TGTGCCAGCAGGGCCCTCGGGGGCAGCAATCAGCCCCAGCATTTT. This gives the protein CASRALGGSNQPQHF. This chain links TRBV2 with TRBJ1-5; D perhaps matches TRBD1 (6 bases). The CDR3 consists of 15 residues. V was trimmed by 6 bases and J by 1 base, leaving 13 bases between them. Germline V CDR1 and CDR2: SNHLY, FYNNEI.

This clonotype was found many times. J is TRBJ2-7 and V is TRBV27, with D unresolved. The germline gives CDR1 MNHEY, CDR2 SMNVEV (reference sequence). CDR3 length equals 13 residues. V was shortened by 6 bases and J by 0 bases, with 9 bases between the two germline ends. CDR3: CASRFGVSYEQYF. The CDR3 region has the DNA TGTGCCAGCAGATTCGGCGTCTCCTACGAGCAGTACTTC.

This clonotype has only a few counts. For the CDR3, the DNA is TGTGCCAGCAGTGAAGGGGCAGGGAACTACGAGCAGTACTTC. Protein: CASSEGAGNYEQYF. The rearrangement uses TRBV6-1 and TRBJ2-7; weak D call: TRBD1 (5 bases). Trimming took 1 base from V and 3 from J, leaving 10 bases between them. The CDR3 loop spans 14 amino acids. Germline lookup yields CDR1 MNHNS and CDR2 SASEGT.

As for this clonotype: A junction end diverges from the germline sequence, so it may reflect a read error. The chain is built from TRBV12-3 or TRBV12-4 and TRBJ2-3, with 8 bases aligning to TRBD2. CDR3 length: 16 residues. This chain's CDR3 is CTSSPPTSAIPDTQYF. CDR3 DNA sequence: TGTACCAGCAGTCCACCGACTAGCGCAATACCAGATACGCAGTATTTT.

This sequence joins TRBV7-9 and TRBJ1-2; D is unresolved. V was trimmed by 2 bases and J by 2 bases, leaving 18 bases between them. The CDR3 has 17 residues. Germline V gives CDR1 SEHNR, CDR2 FQNEAQ (reference sequence). The CDR3 loop is CASSLSHFGYFNYGYTF. DNA of the CDR3: TGTGCCAGCAGCTTATCCCACTTTGGGTACTTCAACTATGGCTACACCTTC.

This clonotype was seen ten or more times. The J gene is TRBJ2-3, the V gene TRBV27; D is ambiguous. The V end lost 6 bases, the J end lost 1 base, and 8 bases lay between the germline ends. Germline V gene data show CDR1 as MNHEY and CDR2 as SMNVEV (reference sequence). The CDR3 contains 13 residues. CDR3 protein: CASRSWGTDTQYF. CDR3 bases: TGTGCCAGCAGATCTTGGGGCACAGATACGCAGTATTTT.

The sample holds one count of this clonotype. The chain has TRBV4-3 and TRBJ2-7, with a possible D match to TRBD2 (5 bases). The V gene lost 1 base and the J gene lost 3 bases, with 10 bases spanning the gap. The CDR3 contains 14 residues. From germline, CDR1 is LGHNA and CDR2 YSLEER. The CDR3 spells CASSQGFRDYEQYF. In DNA, the CDR3 is TGCGCCAGCAGCCAAGGCTTCCGGGACTACGAGCAGTACTTC.